This T cell receptor beta chain was found in a study of T cell responses to AZD1222 COVID-19 vaccine. Germline values: CDR1 SQVTM, CDR2 ANQGSEA. Unmatched junction bases numbered 13, after V lost 7 bases and J lost 8 bases. This CDR3 has 13 residues. Clones were read by immunoSEQ multiplex PCR, and TCRdb kept only the in-frame ones, dropping some. The sample lists approximately 70,000 clones; about 85% were seen once. Comments on this clone: Its antigen is currently unknown.

Findings and caveats of the study: Samples come after the peak T cell response, not at day 14. A rise in Spike-specific TCR breadth and depth followed two AZD1222 doses.

The sample in question was peripheral blood, obtained on day 0 of AZD1222 vaccination. The clonotype comes from an adult in good health. V is TRBV29-1 and J is TRBJ1-2; TRBD1 matches at 7 bases. The CDR3 DNA reads as TGCAGCGGTCTGGGGAAGGGGGCAGCAGGCTACACCTTC. Residues: CSGLGKGAAGYTF.